This T cell receptor (beta chain) derives from a study of blood T cell repertoires in COVID-19. Study as a whole: Sites in the United States, Italy and Spain provided acute and convalescent COVID-19 samples.

Participants came from 24 US areas, aged about 18 to 89 years. Cohort assignment relied on participant-reported clinical history. This clone was seen just once. Authors' processing steps: Researchers report that nucleated cell counts were estimated from reference gene primer amplification. Method: immunoSEQ multiplex PCR; TCRdb's copy keeps in-frame clones and lacks some. V, J and clone size are those of that table, while D and trimming were read from the DNA. Among a few hundred thousand clones listed, just over 85% were seen once. Sequencing was performed on PBMCs or T cells enriched from blood (not recorded which). The TCR sequence derives from a woman aged 18-29 years who had recovered from COVID-19.

The CDR3 region has the DNA TGTGCCAGCAGTTATCAGACAGATATTTCCTCACCCCTCCACTTT. Protein sequence: CASSYQTDISSPLHF. The gene calls are TRBV27 and TRBJ1-6, with D perhaps matching TRBD1 (5 bases). This CDR3 contains 15 residues. Trimming shortened V by 4 bases and J by 10 bases, and 17 bases separated the two germline ends. Germline assignment: CDR1 MNHEY and CDR2 SMNVEV (reference sequence).